The clone carrying this T cell receptor beta chain was picked up many times. Its antigen is undetermined. The data originate from a study of early T cells in non-severe SARS-CoV-2 infection. The protocol attached unique molecular identifiers to individual cDNA molecules. Each CDR3 protein gets one entry after TCRdb re-called the 5' RACE reads with MiXCR. Among some 48,000 distinct CDR3 sequences listed, roughly 13% were seen once. The ends were cut back, 5 bases at V and 5 bases at J, with 22 bases in the middle. The CDR3 has 17 amino acids. Germline V gives CDR1 SGHAT, CDR2 FQNNGV. Study observations and caveats: VDJdb-based annotation leaned toward anti-spike CD8 responses and missed private and CD4 specificities.

The chain carries TRBV11-2 and TRBJ2-1, with D possibly matching TRBD2 (7 bases). This sequence was found in an adult who was a healthcare worker with PCR-confirmed SARS-CoV-2 infection or an uninfected control (not recorded which). The sequencing sample was made of whole blood. The CDR3 nucleotides are TGTGCCAGCAGCCGGACGGCGGGGGCCCTCATTAACAATGAGCAGTTCTTC. Translation: CASSRTAGALINNEQFF.